Below, one T cell receptor (beta chain) is given with its context. Ages ranged from about 18 to 89 years, with residence in some 25 US areas. The data belong to a study of blood T cell repertoires in COVID-19. Per the authors' pipeline: Amplification with reference gene primers provided the estimates of nucleated cell counts. The protocol was immunoSEQ multiplex PCR, while the TCRdb copy is restricted to in-frame clones and leaves out a portion. V and J calls and clone size follow that table, whereas D and trimming were derived from the DNA. The data contain 150,000 to 200,000 clones, around 84% of them seen just once; the ten biggest clones take up approximately 8%. The germline gives CDR1 SGHDT, CDR2 YYEEEE. Trimming shortened V by 4 bases and J by 4 bases, and 15 bases separated the two germline ends. This CDR3 spans 14 amino acids.

The sequenced sample was PBMCs or T cells enriched from blood (not recorded which). This receptor was obtained from a woman in her 50s who had recovered from COVID-19. The V gene is TRBV5-6, the J gene TRBJ2-7, with a weak D call TRBD1 (6 bases). The CDR3 protein is CASSNDQGRYEQYF. CDR3 sequence (DNA): TGTGCCAGCAGCAACGACCAGGGGCGGTACGAGCAGTACTTC. Drawing the rest from reference TRBV5-6 and TRBJ2-7, the complete variable domain is DAGVTQSPTHLIKTRGQQVTLRCSPKSGHDTVSWYQQALGQGPQFIFQYYEEEERQRGNFPDRFSGHQFPNYSSELNVNALLLGDSALYLCASSNDQGRYEQYFGPGTRLTVT.